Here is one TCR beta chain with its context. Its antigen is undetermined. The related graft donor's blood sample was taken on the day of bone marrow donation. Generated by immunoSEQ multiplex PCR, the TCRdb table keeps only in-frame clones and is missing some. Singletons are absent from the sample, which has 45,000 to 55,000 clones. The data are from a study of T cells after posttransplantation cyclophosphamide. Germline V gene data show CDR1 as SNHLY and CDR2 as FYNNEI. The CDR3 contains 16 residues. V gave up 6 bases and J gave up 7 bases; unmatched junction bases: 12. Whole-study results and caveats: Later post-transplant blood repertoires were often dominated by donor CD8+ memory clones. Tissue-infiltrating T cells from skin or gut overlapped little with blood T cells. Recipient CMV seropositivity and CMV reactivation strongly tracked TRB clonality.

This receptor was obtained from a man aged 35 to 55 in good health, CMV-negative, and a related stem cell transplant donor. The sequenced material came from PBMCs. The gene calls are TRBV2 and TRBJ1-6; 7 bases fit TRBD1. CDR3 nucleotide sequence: TGTGCCAGCAGCCCGTTACAAGGGGGCGGGAATTCACCCCTCCACTTT. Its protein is CASSPLQGGGNSPLHF.